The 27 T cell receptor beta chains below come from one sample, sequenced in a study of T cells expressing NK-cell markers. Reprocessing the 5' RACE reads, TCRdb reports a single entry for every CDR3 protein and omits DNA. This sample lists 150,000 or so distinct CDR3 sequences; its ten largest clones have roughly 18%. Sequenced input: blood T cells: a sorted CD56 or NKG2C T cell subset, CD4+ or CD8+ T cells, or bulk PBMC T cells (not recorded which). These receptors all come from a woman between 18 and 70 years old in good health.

Here the CDR3 reads CASSLTRDSAGDEQFF. The V call is TRBV7-3, the J call TRBJ2-1; lacking DNA, the TRBD2 call made by TCRdb goes unchecked. The CDR3 extends over 16 amino acids. Germline loops: CDR1 SGHTA, CDR2 FQGTGA. Full variable domain (missing parts from reference TRBV7-3 and TRBJ2-1): GAGVSQTPSNKVTEKGKYVELRCDPISGHTALYWYRQSLGQGPEFLIYFQGTGAADDSGLPNDRFFAVRPEGSVSTLKIQRTERGDSAVYLCASSLTRDSAGDEQFFGPGTRLTVL.

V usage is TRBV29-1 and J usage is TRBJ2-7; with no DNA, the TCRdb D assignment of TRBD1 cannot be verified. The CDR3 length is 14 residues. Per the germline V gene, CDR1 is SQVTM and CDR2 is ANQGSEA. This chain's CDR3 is CSARQAAGFYEQYF.

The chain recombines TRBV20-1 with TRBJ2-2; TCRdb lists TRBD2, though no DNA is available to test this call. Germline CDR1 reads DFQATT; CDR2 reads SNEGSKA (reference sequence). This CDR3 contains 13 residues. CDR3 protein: CSALAEPTGELFF.

The CDR3 sequence: CASSLADRRVLYEQYF. The chain carries TRBV7-9 and TRBJ2-7; TCRdb's assignment of TRBD2 cannot be checked, as there is no DNA. Germline V gene sequence: CDR1 SEHNR, CDR2 FQNEAQ (reference sequence). The CDR3 covers 16 residues. The variable domain in full, with the rest retrieved from reference TRBV7-9 and TRBJ2-7, is DTGVSQNPRHKITKRGQNVTFRCDPISEHNRLYWYRQTLGQGPEFLTYFQNEAQLEKSRLLSDRFSAERPKGSFSTLEIQRTEQGDSAMYLCASSLADRRVLYEQYFGPGTRLTVT.

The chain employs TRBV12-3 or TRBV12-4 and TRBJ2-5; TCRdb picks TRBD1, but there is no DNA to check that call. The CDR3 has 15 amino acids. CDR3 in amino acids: CASSLNLAGRETQYF.

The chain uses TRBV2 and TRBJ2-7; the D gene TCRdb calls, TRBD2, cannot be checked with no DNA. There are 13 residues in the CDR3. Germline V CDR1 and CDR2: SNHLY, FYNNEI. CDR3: CASSAQGLDRQYF.

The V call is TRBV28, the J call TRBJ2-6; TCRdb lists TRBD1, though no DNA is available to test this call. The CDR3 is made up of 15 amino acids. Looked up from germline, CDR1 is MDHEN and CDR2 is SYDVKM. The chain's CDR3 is CASRGDAAGANVLTF. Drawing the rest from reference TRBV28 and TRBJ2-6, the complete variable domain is DVKVTQSSRYLVKRTGEKVFLECVQDMDHENMFWYRQDPGLGLRLIYFSYDVKMKEKGDIPEGYSVSREKKERFSLILESASTNQTSMYLCASRGDAAGANVLTFGAGSRLTVL.

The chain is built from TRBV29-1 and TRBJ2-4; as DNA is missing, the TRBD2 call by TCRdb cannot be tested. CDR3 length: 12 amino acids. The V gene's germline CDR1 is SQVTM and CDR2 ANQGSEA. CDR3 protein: CSVGLSTDIQYF.

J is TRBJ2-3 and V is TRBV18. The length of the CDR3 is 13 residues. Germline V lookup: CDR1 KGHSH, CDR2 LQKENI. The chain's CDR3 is CASSPPVGDTQYF.

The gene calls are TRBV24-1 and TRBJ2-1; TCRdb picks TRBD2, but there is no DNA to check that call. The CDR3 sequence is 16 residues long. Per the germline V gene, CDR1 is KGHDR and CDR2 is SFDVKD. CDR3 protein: CATSAPRLGRDDEQFF.

CDR3 protein: CASSYRTGISEKLFF. The genes are TRBV5-5 and TRBJ1-4; TCRdb picks TRBD1, but there is no DNA to check that call. CDR3 size: 15 residues. Germline CDR1 SGHKS, CDR2 YYEKEE (reference sequence).

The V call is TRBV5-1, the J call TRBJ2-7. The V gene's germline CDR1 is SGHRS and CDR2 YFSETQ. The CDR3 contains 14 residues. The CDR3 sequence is CASTLGAASYEQYF.

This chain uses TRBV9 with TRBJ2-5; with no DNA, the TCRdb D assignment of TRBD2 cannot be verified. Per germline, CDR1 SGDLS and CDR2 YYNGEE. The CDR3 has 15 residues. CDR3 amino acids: CASSVGNSGGETQYF.

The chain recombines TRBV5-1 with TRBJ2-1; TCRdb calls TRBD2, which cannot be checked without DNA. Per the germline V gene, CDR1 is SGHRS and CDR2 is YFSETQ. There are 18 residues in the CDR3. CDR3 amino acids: CASSLTKSGSGSYNEQFF.

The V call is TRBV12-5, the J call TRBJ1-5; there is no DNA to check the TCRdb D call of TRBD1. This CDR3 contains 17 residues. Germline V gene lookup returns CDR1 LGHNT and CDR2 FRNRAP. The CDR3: CASGLVGGTGSNQPQHF.

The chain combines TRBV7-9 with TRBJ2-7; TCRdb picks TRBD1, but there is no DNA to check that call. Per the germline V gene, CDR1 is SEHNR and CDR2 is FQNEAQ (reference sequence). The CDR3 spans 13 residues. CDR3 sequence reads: CASSLAGTEEQYF.

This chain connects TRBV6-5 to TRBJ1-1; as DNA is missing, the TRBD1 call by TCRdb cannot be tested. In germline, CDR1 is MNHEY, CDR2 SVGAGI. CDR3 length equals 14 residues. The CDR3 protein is CASSTGAANTEAFF.

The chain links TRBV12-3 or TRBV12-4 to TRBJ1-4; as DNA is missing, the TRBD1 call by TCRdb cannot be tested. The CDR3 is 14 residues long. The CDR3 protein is CASSLRTVGEKLFF.

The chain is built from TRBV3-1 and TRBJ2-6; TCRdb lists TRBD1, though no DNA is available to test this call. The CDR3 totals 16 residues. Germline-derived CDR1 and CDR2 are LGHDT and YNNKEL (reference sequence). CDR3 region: CASSQGGGSGANVLTF.

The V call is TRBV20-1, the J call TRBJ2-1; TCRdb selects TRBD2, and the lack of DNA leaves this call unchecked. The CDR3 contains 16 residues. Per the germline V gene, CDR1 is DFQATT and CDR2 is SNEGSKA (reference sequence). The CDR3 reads CSAPSYQAGSYNEQFF.

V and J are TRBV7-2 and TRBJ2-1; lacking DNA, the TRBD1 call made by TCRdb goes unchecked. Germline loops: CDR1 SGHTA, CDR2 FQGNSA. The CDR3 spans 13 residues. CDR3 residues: CASSDGTLNEQFF. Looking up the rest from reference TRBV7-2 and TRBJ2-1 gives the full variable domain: GAGVSQSPSNKVTEKGKDVELRCDPISGHTALYWYRQSLGQGLEFLIYFQGNSAPDKSGLPSDRFSAERTGGSVSTLTIQRTQQEDSAVYLCASSDGTLNEQFFGPGTRLTVL.

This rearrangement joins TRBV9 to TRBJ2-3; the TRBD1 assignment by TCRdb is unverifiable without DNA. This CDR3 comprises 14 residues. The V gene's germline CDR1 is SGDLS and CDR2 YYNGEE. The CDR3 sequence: CASSDGATTDTQYF.

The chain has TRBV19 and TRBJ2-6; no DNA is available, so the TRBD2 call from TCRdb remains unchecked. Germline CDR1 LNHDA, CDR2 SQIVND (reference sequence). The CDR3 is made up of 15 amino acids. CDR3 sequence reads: CASGTQSSGANVLTF.

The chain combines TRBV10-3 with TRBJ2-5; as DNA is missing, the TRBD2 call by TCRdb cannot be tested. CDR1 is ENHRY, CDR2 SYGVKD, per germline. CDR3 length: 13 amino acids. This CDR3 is CAISAGVGETQYF.

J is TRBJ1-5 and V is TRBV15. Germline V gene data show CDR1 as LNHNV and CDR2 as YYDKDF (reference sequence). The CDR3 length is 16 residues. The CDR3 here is CATSRDLGVLNQPQHF.

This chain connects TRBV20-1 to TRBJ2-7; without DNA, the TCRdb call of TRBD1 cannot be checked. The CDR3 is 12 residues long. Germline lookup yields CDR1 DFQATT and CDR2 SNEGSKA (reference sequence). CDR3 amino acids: CSAKTLMGEQYF.

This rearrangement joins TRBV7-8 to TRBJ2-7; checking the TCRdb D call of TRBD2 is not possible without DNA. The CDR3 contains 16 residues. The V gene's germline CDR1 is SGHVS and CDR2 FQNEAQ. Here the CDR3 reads CASSPLAGGATYEQYF.